Below, one T cell receptor beta chain is given with its context. Its antigen is as yet unknown. Markers CD45RO/CCR7/CD25/CD127/CD95/CD27 served to sort CD4+ naive, central memory, regulatory and stem cell-like memory cells. Of the isolated RNA, all was reverse transcribed, and so the sequenced material was expressed TCRB transcripts. TCRdb's table, derived via immunoSEQ multiplex PCR, lists solely in-frame clones and lacks some. Here the sample spans 20,000 to 30,000 clones, 49% being singletons. This CDR3 region has 15 residues. Deletions cut 2 bases from V and 5 bases from J, with 12 bases between. Germline CDR1 is LNHDA and CDR2 is SQIVND (reference sequence). The sample is drawn from a study of beta chain features in type 1 diabetes. Study-level information: Examination of sorted cells across all samples involved 98,000,000 or so cells. Study findings and constraints: Patients and controls would share equally any PCR tilt toward shorter templates. Researchers report that Type 1 diabetes patients had moderately but significantly shorter TCRB CDR3s across all four CD4+ subsets. cDNA sequencing could over-represent cells with high TCR expression.

This chain links TRBV19 with TRBJ1-4, with D possibly matching TRBD1 (6 bases). This sequence was found in a man aged 25 to 45 with type 1 diabetes. The sample was stem cell memory CD4+ T cells from blood. The CDR3 DNA is TGTGCCAGTAGTATAAGGACAGAAAGGAATGAAAAACTGTTTTTT. Amino acids: CASSIRTERNEKLFF. Complete variable domain (other parts from reference TRBV19 and TRBJ1-4): DGGITQSPKYLFRKEGQNVTLSCEQNLNHDAMYWYRQDPGQGLRLIYYSQIVNDFQKGDIAEGYSVSREKKESFPLTVTSAQKNPTAFYLCASSIRTERNEKLFFGSGTQLSVL.